Shown below are 9 T cell receptor beta chains from a single sample sequenced in a study of graft-versus-host responses after intestinal transplantation. These TCRs' antigens remain unknown. Measured with immunoSEQ multiplex PCR; TCRdb has only the in-frame clones, and not every one. The sample shows 90,000 to 100,000 clones, 90% to 95% of them seen only once. The sample consisted of unstimulated CD8+ T cells sorted from spleen or lymph node cells, taken before intestinal transplant. Source of these receptors: a human donor who received an intestinal transplant.

The chain recombines TRBV28 with TRBJ2-3; D is unresolved. The CDR3 totals 14 residues. V was trimmed by 2 bases and J by 2 bases, leaving 8 bases between them. Germline V gene data show CDR1 as MDHEN and CDR2 as SYDVKM. CDR3 DNA: TGTGCCAGCAGTTTAGTAGACTTCACAGATACGCAGTATTTT. It codes for CASSLVDFTDTQYF.

This clone was seen only once. V gene TRBV19 combines with J gene TRBJ1-5, with a weak D call TRBD1 (6 bases). In germline, CDR1 is LNHDA, CDR2 SQIVND (reference sequence). Trimming took 5 bases from V and 7 from J, leaving 27 bases between them. The CDR3 extends over 18 amino acids. Here the CDR3 DNA reads TGTGCCAGTAGTTTCCAGACAATATCGGAAGTTACAGGGCAGCCCCAGCATTTT. Translating it yields CASSFQTISEVTGQPQHF.

The CDR3 DNA sequence: TGTGCCAGCAGTTTAGCTAGCAGCAACAATGAGCAGTTCTTC. It translates to CASSLASSNNEQFF. This rearrangement joins TRBV27 to TRBJ2-1; perhaps TRBD2 as D (5 bases). V lost 2 bases to trimming and J lost 5 bases, with 10 bases between them. CDR3 length equals 14 residues. CDR1 and CDR2 (germline): MNHEY, SMNVEV (reference sequence).

This clone has just one count. This chain links TRBV7-4 with TRBJ2-7; 10 bases fit TRBD2. The CDR3 covers 19 residues. J gave up 0 bases and V 3 bases, and 14 bases lay outside the gene matches. Germline V gene sequence: CDR1 SGHVT, CDR2 SQSDAQ. CDR3 DNA: TGTGCCAGCAGCTTTACCCTTAGCGGGAGGTGGCCCAGCTCCTACGAGCAGTACTTC. It yields the protein CASSFTLSGRWPSSYEQYF.

This clone was picked up one time. V gene TRBV28 combines with J gene TRBJ1-1; D is uncertain. V gave up 5 bases and J gave up 2 bases, with 12 bases separating them. The length of the CDR3 is 14 residues. CDR1 and CDR2 (germline): MDHEN, SYDVKM. The CDR3 DNA reads TGTGCCAGCAGTCGGGCGAGGGTCAACACTGAAGCTTTCTTT. Translated: CASSRARVNTEAFF.

This clone is a singleton in its sample. V usage is TRBV7-2 and J usage is TRBJ2-3; 14 nucleotides match TRBD2. The V gene's germline CDR1 is SGHTA and CDR2 FQGNSA. CDR3 length equals 17 residues. V dropped 5 bases and J dropped 2; count of bases not matched to a gene: 6. CDR3 coding DNA: TGTGCCAGCAGCCAGGGACTAGCGGGGGCCTACACAGATACGCAGTATTTT. Its translation is CASSQGLAGAYTDTQYF.

This chain uses TRBV9 with TRBJ2-1; D call uncertain. Germline V gene lookup returns CDR1 SGDLS and CDR2 YYNGEE. This CDR3 has 13 amino acids. Trimming shortened V by 0 bases and J by 6 bases, and 7 bases separated the two germline ends. The CDR3 protein is CASSVAFLNEQFF. The CDR3 DNA sequence: TGTGCCAGCAGCGTAGCCTTTCTCAATGAGCAGTTCTTC.

The genes are TRBV28 and TRBJ2-5; unclear D gene. The CDR3 is 13 residues long. V was pared by 2 bases and J by 3 bases, with 7 bases between. Germline CDR1 MDHEN, CDR2 SYDVKM. The CDR3 DNA reads TGTGCCAGCAGTTTAACTCCAAAAGAGACCCAGTACTTC. Protein: CASSLTPKETQYF.

The CDR3 here is CSAILGARDGYTF. The CDR3 DNA reads as TGCAGCGCAATACTTGGCGCGCGGGATGGCTACACCTTC. V is TRBV29-1 and J is TRBJ1-2; D uncertain. The V and J ends lost 7 bases and 6 bases respectively, with 18 bases between them. This CDR3 comprises 13 residues. Looked up from germline, CDR1 is SQVTM and CDR2 is ANQGSEA.